This TCR beta chain was identified in a study of graft-versus-host responses after intestinal transplantation. CDR3 size: 14 residues. Trimming left V 0 bases short and J 7 bases short, with 12 bases between. Germline V CDR1 and CDR2: LGHNA, YSLEER. About this clone itself: Antigen unknown.

Findings and limits, study-wide: Analysis identified GvH clones in recipient marrow, with some appearing first in ileum or blood. Allografts of patients with graft-donor T cell macrochimerism showed high graft-versus-host to host-versus-graft clone ratios. Early HvG declines after transplant were associated with peak circulating GvH clone levels.

The assay was immunoSEQ multiplex PCR, and TCRdb's table has in-frame clones only and misses some. The table lists around 110,000 clones, approximately 93% of them singletons. This rearrangement joins TRBV4-3 to TRBJ2-5; the D gene is possibly TRBD2 (5 bases). The source of this sequence is a human donor who was the organ donor for an intestinal transplant. Sequences were derived from unstimulated CD8+ T cells sorted from spleen or lymph node cells, sampled before transplant. The CDR3 DNA reads as TGCGCCAGCAGCCAAGATATCCGGGGTACGACCCAGTACTTC. This gives the protein CASSQDIRGTTQYF.